The 6 T cell receptor beta chains listed next were all sequenced from one sample in a study of blood T cell repertoires in COVID-19. The repertoire was sequenced with immunoSEQ multiplex PCR; TCRdb's copy has only in-frame clones and lacks some. This sample has roughly 18,000 clones, with under 90% found just once. The sequenced sample consisted of peripheral blood. These receptors came from a human donor in a cohort sampled during active COVID-19.

The chain combines TRBV19 with TRBJ2-6; D remains unclear. V lost 5 bases to trimming and J lost 1 base, with 3 bases between them. Germline V lookup: CDR1 LNHDA, CDR2 SQIVND (reference sequence). The CDR3 sequence is 13 residues long. The CDR3 region is CASSQSGANVLTF. The CDR3 DNA follows: TGTGCCAGTAGTCAGTCTGGGGCCAACGTCCTGACTTTC.

CDR3: CASSESEGWIYGYTF. The CDR3 region has the DNA TGTGCCAGCAGTGAATCCGAGGGATGGATCTATGGCTACACCTTC. The chain combines TRBV25-1 with TRBJ1-2; D is undetermined. Per the germline V gene, CDR1 is MGHDK and CDR2 is SYGVNS. This CDR3 comprises 15 residues. Trimming stripped 1 base from V and 4 bases from J, with 13 bases between.

This clone was recorded a few times. The chain joins TRBV18 to TRBJ2-7, with TRBD1 matching over 8 bases. With V trimmed by 2 bases and J by 5 bases, 2 bases remained unmatched. This CDR3 is 13 amino acids long. Germline V lookup: CDR1 KGHSH, CDR2 LQKENI. CDR3 protein: CASSPNRGNEQYF. In nucleotides, the CDR3 is TGTGCCAGCTCACCAAACAGGGGGAACGAGCAGTACTTC.

This rearrangement joins TRBV29-1 to TRBJ1-2; D ambiguous. The CDR3 runs to 11 residues. The V end was cut by 6 bases, the J end by 11 bases, with 16 bases between. CDR1 is SQVTM, CDR2 ANQGSEA, per germline. The CDR3 here is CSVSADRGYTF. Here the CDR3 DNA reads TGCAGCGTATCCGCCGACCGAGGATACACCTTC.

This clone was seen a single time. The rearrangement links TRBV3-1 (or the pseudogene TRBV3-2) to TRBJ2-1; TRBD1 matches at 8 bases. The CDR3 runs 14 residues. V lost 4 bases, J lost 9 bases, and 8 bases stayed unmatched. The germline CDR1 and CDR2 sequences are LGHDT and YNNKEL (reference sequence). CDR3 loop: CASSRQTGVGEQFF. CDR3 coding DNA: TGTGCCAGCAGCCGGCAGACAGGGGTAGGTGAGCAGTTCTTC.

This chain connects TRBV6-2 or TRBV6-3 to TRBJ1-6, with TRBD1 identical over 7 bases. The CDR3 extends over 15 amino acids. Germline V CDR1 and CDR2: MNHEY, SVGEGT. V was pared by 2 bases and J by 7 bases, with 5 bases of the junction left unmatched. The chain's CDR3 is CASSYGQEGNSPLHF. CDR3 nucleotide sequence: TGTGCCAGCAGTTACGGACAGGAAGGGAATTCACCCCTCCACTTT.